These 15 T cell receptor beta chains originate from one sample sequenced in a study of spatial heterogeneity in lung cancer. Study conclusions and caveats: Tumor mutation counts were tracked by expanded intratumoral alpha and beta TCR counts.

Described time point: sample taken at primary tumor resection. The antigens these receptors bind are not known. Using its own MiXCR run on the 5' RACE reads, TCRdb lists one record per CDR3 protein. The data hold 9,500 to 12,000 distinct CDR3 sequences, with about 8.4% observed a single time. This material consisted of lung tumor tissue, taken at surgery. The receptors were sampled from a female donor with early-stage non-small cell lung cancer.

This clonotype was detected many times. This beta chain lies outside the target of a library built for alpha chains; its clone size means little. The CDR3 sequence is CASSLGRMESYEQYF. The CDR3 DNA is TGTGCCAGCAGCTTAGGACGGATGGAATCCTACGAGCAGTACTTC. The chain has TRBV7-3 and TRBJ2-7; no clear D gene. This CDR3 has 15 amino acids. Trimming left V 2 bases short and J 1 base short, with 12 bases between. Germline V gene lookup returns CDR1 SGHTA and CDR2 FQGTGA.

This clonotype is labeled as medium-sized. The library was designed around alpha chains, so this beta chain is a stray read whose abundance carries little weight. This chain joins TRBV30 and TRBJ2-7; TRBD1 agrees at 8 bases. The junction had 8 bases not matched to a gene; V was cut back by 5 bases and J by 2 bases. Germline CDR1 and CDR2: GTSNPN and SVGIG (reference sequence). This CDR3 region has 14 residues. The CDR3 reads CAWATGGSAYEQYF. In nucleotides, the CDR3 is TGTGCCTGGGCAACAGGGGGAAGCGCCTACGAGCAGTACTTC.

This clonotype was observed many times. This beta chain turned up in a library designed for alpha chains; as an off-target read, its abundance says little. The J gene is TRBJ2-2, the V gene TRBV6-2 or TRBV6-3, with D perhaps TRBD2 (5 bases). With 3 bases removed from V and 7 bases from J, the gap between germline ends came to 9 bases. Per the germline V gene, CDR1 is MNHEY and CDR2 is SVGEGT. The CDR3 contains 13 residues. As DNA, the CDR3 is TGTGCCAGCAGTTATAGCGCATTCGGGGAGCTGTTTTTT. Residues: CASSYSAFGELFF.

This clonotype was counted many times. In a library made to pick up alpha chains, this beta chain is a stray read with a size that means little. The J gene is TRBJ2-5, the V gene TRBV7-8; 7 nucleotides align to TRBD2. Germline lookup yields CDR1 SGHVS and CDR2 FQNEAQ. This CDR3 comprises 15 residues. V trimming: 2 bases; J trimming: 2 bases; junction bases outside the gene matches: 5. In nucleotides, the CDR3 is TGTGCCAGCAGCTTACTAGCGGCCCCTCAAGAGACCCAGTACTTC. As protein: CASSLLAAPQETQYF.

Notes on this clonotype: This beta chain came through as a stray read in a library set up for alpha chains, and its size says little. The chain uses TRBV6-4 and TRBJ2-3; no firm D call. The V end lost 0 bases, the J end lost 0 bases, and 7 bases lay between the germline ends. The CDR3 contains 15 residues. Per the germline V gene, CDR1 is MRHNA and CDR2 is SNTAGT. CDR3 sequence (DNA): TGTGCCAGCAGTGACTCTTATCAGAGCACAGATACGCAGTATTTT. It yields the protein CASSDSYQSTDTQYF.

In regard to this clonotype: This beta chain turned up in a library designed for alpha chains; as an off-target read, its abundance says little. The CDR3 protein is CASSGVRGRTDTQYF. In DNA, the CDR3 is TGTGCCAGCAGCGGGGTGAGAGGCAGGACAGATACGCAGTATTTT. The chain uses TRBV5-4 and TRBJ2-3; no clear D. CDR3 length: 15 residues. With 4 bases removed from V and 3 bases from J, the gap between germline ends came to 15 bases. CDR1 is SGHNT and CDR2 is YYREEE in the germline V gene (reference sequence).

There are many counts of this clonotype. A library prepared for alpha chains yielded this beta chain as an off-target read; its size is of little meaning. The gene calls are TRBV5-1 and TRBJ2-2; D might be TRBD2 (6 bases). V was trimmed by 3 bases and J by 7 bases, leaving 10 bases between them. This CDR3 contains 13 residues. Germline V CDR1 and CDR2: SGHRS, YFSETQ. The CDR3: CASSSASDGELFF. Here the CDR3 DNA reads TGCGCCAGCAGCTCTGCTAGCGACGGGGAGCTGTTTTTT. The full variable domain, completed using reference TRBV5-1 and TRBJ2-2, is KAGVTQTPRYLIKTRGQQVTLSCSPISGHRSVSWYQQTPGQGLQFLFEYFSETQRNKGNFPGRFSGRQFSNSRSEMNVSTLELGDSALYLCASSSASDGELFFGEGSRLTVL.

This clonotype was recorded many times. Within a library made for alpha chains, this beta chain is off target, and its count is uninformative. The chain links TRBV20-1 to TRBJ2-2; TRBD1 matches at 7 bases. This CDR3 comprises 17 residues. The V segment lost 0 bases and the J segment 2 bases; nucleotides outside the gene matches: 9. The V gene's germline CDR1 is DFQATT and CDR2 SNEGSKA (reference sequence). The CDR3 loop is CSARDPSTGSNTGELFF. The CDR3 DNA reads TGCAGTGCTAGAGACCCGTCGACAGGGAGCAACACCGGGGAGCTGTTTTTT.

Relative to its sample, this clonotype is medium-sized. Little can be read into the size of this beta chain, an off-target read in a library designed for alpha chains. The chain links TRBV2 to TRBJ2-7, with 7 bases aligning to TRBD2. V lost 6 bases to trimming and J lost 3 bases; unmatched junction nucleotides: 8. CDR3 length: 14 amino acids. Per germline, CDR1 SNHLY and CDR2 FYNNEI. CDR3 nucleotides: TGTGCCAGCAGCCGCCAAGCGGGAAGCTACGAGCAGTACTTC. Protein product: CASSRQAGSYEQYF.

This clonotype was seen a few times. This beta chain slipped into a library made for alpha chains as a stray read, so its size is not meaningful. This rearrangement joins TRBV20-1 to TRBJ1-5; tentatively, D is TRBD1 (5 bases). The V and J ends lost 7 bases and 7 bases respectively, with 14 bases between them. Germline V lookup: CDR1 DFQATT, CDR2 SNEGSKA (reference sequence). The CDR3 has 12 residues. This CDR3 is CSGGAGGQPQHF. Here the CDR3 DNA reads TGCAGTGGAGGGGCAGGTGGACAGCCCCAGCATTTT.

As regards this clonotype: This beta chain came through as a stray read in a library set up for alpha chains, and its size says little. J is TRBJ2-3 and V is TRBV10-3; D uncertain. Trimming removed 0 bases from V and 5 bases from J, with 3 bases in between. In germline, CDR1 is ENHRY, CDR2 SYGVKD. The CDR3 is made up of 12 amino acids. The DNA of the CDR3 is TGTGCCATCAGTGAGTCAAGAGATACGCAGTATTTT. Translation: CAISESRDTQYF.

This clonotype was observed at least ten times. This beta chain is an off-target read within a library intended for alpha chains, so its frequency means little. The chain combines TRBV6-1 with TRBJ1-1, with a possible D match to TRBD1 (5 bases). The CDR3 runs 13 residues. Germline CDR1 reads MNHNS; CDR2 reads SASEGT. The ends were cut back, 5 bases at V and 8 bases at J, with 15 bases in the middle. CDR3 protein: CASSTLGALEAFF. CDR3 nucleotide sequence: TGTGCCAGCAGTACCTTAGGGGCGTTGGAAGCTTTCTTT.

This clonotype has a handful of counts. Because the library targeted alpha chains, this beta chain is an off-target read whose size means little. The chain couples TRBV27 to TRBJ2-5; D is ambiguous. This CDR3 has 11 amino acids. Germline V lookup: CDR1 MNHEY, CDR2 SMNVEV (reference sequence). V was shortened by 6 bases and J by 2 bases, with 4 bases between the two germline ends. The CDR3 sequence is CASRQQETQYF. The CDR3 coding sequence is TGTGCCAGCAGACAACAAGAGACCCAGTACTTC.

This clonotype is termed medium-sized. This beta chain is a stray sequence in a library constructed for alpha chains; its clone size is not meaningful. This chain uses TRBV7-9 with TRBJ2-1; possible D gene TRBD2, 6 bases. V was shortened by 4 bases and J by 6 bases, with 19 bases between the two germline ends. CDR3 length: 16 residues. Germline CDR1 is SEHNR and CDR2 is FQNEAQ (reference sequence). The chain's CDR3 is CASSSSLGLLPNEQFF. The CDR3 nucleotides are TGTGCCAGCAGCTCCAGTCTGGGACTCCTCCCCAATGAGCAGTTCTTC.

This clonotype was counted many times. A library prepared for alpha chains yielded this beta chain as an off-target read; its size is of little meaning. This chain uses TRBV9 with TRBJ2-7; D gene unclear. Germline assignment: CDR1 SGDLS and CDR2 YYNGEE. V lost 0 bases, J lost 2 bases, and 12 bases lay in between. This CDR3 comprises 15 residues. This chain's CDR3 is CASSVVRLTPYEQYF. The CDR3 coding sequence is TGTGCCAGCAGCGTAGTCAGGTTGACCCCCTACGAGCAGTACTTC. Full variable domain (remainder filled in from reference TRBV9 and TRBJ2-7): DSGVTQTPKHLITATGQRVTLRCSPRSGDLSVYWYQQSLDQGLQFLIQYYNGEERAKGNILERFSAQQFPDLHSELNLSSLELGDSALYFCASSVVRLTPYEQYFGPGTRLTVT.